The 24 T cell receptor beta chains below all came from one sample that was sequenced in a study of early T cells in non-severe SARS-CoV-2 infection. One entry per CDR3 protein, called by TCRdb with MiXCR from the 5' RACE reads. The table lists roughly 43,000 distinct CDR3 sequences, 20% to 25% of them singletons. Source: whole blood, taken at baseline. These receptors were collected from an adult who was a healthcare worker with PCR-confirmed SARS-CoV-2 infection or an uninfected control (not recorded which).

This clonotype was seen only a few times. This chain joins TRBV5-5 and TRBJ1-1, with TRBD1 identical over 7 bases. The ends lost 3 bases at V and 4 bases at J; junction bases unmatched: 12. Per germline, CDR1 SGHKS and CDR2 YYEKEE (reference sequence). The CDR3 spans 16 residues. Here the CDR3 reads CASSYNHRGLGTEAFF. CDR3 in DNA: TGTGCCAGCAGCTACAACCACAGGGGACTGGGCACTGAAGCTTTCTTT.

The chain uses TRBV7-2 and TRBJ2-5; D ambiguous. This CDR3 comprises 12 residues. V was shortened by 5 bases and J by 9 bases, with 13 bases between the two germline ends. The germline V gene has CDR1 SGHTA and CDR2 FQGNSA. CDR3 loop: CASSPANVAQYF. CDR3 nucleotide sequence: TGTGCCAGCAGCCCCGCGAATGTGGCCCAGTACTTC.

This clonotype occurred a few times. The chain employs TRBV6-6 and TRBJ1-1; 7 positions agree with TRBD1. The germline V gene encodes CDR1 MNHNY and CDR2 SVGAGI (reference sequence). V shed 7 bases, J shed 1 base, and the junction held 6 bases outside the gene matches. This CDR3 contains 14 residues. The CDR3 protein is CASNTDRKNTEAFF. The CDR3 DNA follows: TGTGCCAGCAATACGGACAGGAAGAACACTGAAGCTTTCTTT.

This clonotype showed up just a few times. The gene calls are TRBV11-2 and TRBJ2-5; no firm D call. V was pared by 1 base and J by 3 bases, with 12 bases between. CDR3 length equals 15 residues. CDR1 is SGHAT, CDR2 FQNNGV, per germline. CDR3: CASSLGSHREETQYF. CDR3 DNA sequence: TGTGCCAGCAGCTTAGGCAGCCACCGGGAAGAGACCCAGTACTTC.

This clonotype showed up just a few times. This chain uses TRBV3-1 with TRBJ2-2; 8 bases line up with TRBD2. J was trimmed by 1 base and V by 6 bases; bases with no gene match: 1. The CDR3 runs to 14 residues. The germline V gene encodes CDR1 LGHDT and CDR2 YNNKEL (reference sequence). The CDR3 reads CASSLAGNTGELFF. DNA for the CDR3: TGTGCCAGCAGTCTAGCGGGGAACACCGGGGAGCTGTTTTTT.

This clonotype turned up a few times. This chain uses TRBV11-2 with TRBJ2-7; D unclear. CDR1 is SGHAT and CDR2 is FQNNGV in the germline V gene. V was clipped by 5 bases and J by 5 bases, with 10 bases between them. The CDR3 runs to 12 residues. The CDR3 loop reads CASSLDADEQYF. CDR3 DNA: TGTGCCAGCAGCCTGGACGCGGACGAGCAGTACTTC.

This clonotype was seen more than once but under ten times. The chain has TRBV7-9 and TRBJ1-1; D is undetermined. The CDR3 sequence is 13 residues long. Germline CDR1 SEHNR, CDR2 FQNEAQ (reference sequence). Trimming left V 6 bases short and J 1 base short, with 9 bases between. The CDR3 protein is CASRRQSNTEAFF. The CDR3 coding sequence is TGTGCCAGCAGGCGACAATCGAACACTGAAGCTTTCTTT.

This chain joins TRBV30 and TRBJ1-1, with TRBD1 identical over 9 bases. J was trimmed by 3 bases and V by 0 bases; bases with no gene match: 2. CDR1 and CDR2 (germline): GTSNPN, SVGIG (reference sequence). The CDR3 runs to 14 residues. In DNA, the CDR3 is TGTGCCTGGAGTGTACGGACAGGGGACACTGAAGCTTTCTTT. It translates to CAWSVRTGDTEAFF. Drawing the rest from reference TRBV30 and TRBJ1-1, the complete variable domain is SQTIHQWPATLVQPVGSPLSLECTVEGTSNPNLYWYRQAAGRGLQLLFYSVGIGQISSEVPQNLSASRPQDRQFILSSKKLLLSDSGFYLCAWSVRTGDTEAFFGQGTRLTVV.

This clonotype turned up a few times. V gene TRBV27 combines with J gene TRBJ2-7, with a possible D match to TRBD1 (6 bases). V lost 7 bases and J lost 3, with 16 bases in between. Germline assignment: CDR1 MNHEY and CDR2 SMNVEV (reference sequence). This CDR3 has 14 amino acids. The CDR3 loop is CASTQTGPGYEQYF. The CDR3 DNA reads as TGTGCCAGCACCCAGACAGGTCCAGGCTACGAGCAGTACTTC.

The chain employs TRBV6-2 or TRBV6-3 and TRBJ2-7; 7 nucleotides line up with TRBD1. The V and J ends lost 1 base and 6 bases, in that order; junction bases with no gene match: 0. The CDR3 consists of 12 residues. The germline V gene encodes CDR1 MNHEY and CDR2 SVGEGT. CDR3 protein: CASSYYRGEQYF. As DNA, the CDR3 is TGTGCCAGCAGTTACTACAGGGGCGAGCAGTACTTC.

This clonotype has only a few counts. The rearrangement links TRBV30 to TRBJ2-1; D tentatively reads TRBD1 or TRBD2 (5 bases each). This CDR3 has 13 amino acids. CDR1 and CDR2 from the germline V gene are GTSNPN and SVGIG (reference sequence). The V and J ends lost 3 bases and 16 bases respectively, with 22 bases between them. The CDR3 DNA follows: TGTGCCTGGAGCATTTCCCCGGGACCCACATCATTCTTC. Amino acids: CAWSISPGPTSFF.

CDR3 sequence (DNA): TGTGCCAGCAGCCGAACGGGACAGGGAGGTTCACCCCTCCACTTT. Protein: CASSRTGQGGSPLHF. This rearrangement joins TRBV7-2 to TRBJ1-6; 9 bases align to TRBD1. Germline V gives CDR1 SGHTA, CDR2 FQGNSA. With 5 bases clipped from V and 9 bases from J, the junction kept 8 bases outside the gene matches. This CDR3 has 15 residues. The full variable domain, in which reference TRBV7-2 and TRBJ1-6 provide the parts outside the CDR3, is GAGVSQSPSNKVTEKGKDVELRCDPISGHTALYWYRQSLGQGLEFLIYFQGNSAPDKSGLPSDRFSAERTGGSVSTLTIQRTQQEDSAVYLCASSRTGQGGSPLHFGNGTRLTVT.

There are a few counts of this clonotype. The rearrangement joins TRBV19 to TRBJ2-7; TRBD1 is a possible D gene (5 bases). V lost 6 bases, J lost 6 bases, and 18 bases lay in between. The CDR3 has 14 residues. Per the germline V gene, CDR1 is LNHDA and CDR2 is SQIVND (reference sequence). In nucleotides, the CDR3 is TGTGCCAGTAGCGACGACATGGGGCGCGGCGAGCAGTACTTC. Translated, it gives CASSDDMGRGEQYF.

The chain uses TRBV6-2 or TRBV6-3 and TRBJ1-1; D might be TRBD1 (6 bases). V lost 2 bases to trimming and J lost 6 bases, with 13 bases between them. The CDR3 runs to 14 residues. The germline CDR1 and CDR2 sequences are MNHEY and SVGEGT. Written as DNA, the CDR3 is TGTGCCAGCAGTTACATCGGGGGGCCGGCTGAAGCTTTCTTT. This encodes CASSYIGGPAEAFF.

V and J are TRBV4-2 and TRBJ1-2; D gene uncertain. This CDR3 contains 14 residues. CDR1 and CDR2 from the germline V gene are LGHNA and YNFKEQ. V was trimmed by 0 bases and J by 4 bases, leaving 9 bases between them. The CDR3: CASSQDTTVYGYTF. CDR3 DNA sequence: TGTGCCAGCAGCCAAGATACCACAGTCTATGGCTACACCTTC.

The V gene is TRBV11-2, the J gene TRBJ2-1, with D tentatively TRBD2 (5 bases). CDR1 SGHAT and CDR2 FQNNGV come from the germline V gene. This CDR3 comprises 16 residues. The V and J ends lost 1 base and 7 bases respectively, with 17 bases between them. CDR3 sequence (DNA): TGTGCCAGCAGCTTAGTGCTGGCGGGCCCGTGGAATGAGCAGTTCTTC. Its protein product is CASSLVLAGPWNEQFF.

In its sample, this clonotype was seen a few times. The gene calls are TRBV10-3 and TRBJ2-7; the D gene could be TRBD1 or TRBD2 (5 bases each). Trimming stripped 0 bases from V and 0 bases from J, with 9 bases between. The CDR3 consists of 15 residues. Germline values: CDR1 ENHRY, CDR2 SYGVKD. The CDR3 coding sequence is TGTGCCATCAGTGAGTCCGGGGCGGTCTCCTACGAGCAGTACTTC. Its protein product is CAISESGAVSYEQYF.

This chain joins TRBV6-2 or TRBV6-3 and TRBJ1-5; 7 bases map to TRBD1. Trimming removed 6 bases from V and 3 bases from J; junction bases left unmatched: 8. There are 15 residues in the CDR3. The germline gives CDR1 MNHEY, CDR2 SVGEGT. The CDR3 region is CASSTGQDYNQPQHF. The CDR3 nucleotides are TGTGCCAGCAGCACCGGACAGGACTACAATCAGCCCCAGCATTTT.

The gene calls are TRBV20-1 and TRBJ2-7; D possibly corresponds to TRBD1 (5 bases). CDR1 is DFQATT, CDR2 SNEGSKA, per germline (reference sequence). Trimming took off 0 bases at V and 3 bases at J, with 9 bases between the two ends. The CDR3 runs 13 residues. CDR3 protein: CSAREWQGYEQYF. The CDR3, as DNA: TGCAGTGCTAGAGAGTGGCAGGGCTACGAGCAGTACTTC.

This chain joins TRBV15 and TRBJ2-7; D gene uncertain. The V gene's germline CDR1 is LNHNV and CDR2 YYDKDF (reference sequence). The CDR3 extends over 13 amino acids. V was shortened by 4 bases and J by 2 bases, with 9 bases between the two germline ends. CDR3 protein: CATSTMSTYEQYF. CDR3 bases: TGTGCCACCAGCACGATGTCCACCTACGAGCAGTACTTC.

The chain couples TRBV2 to TRBJ1-5; maybe TRBD1 (6 bases). Trimming took 8 bases from V and 9 from J, leaving 14 bases between them. CDR1 SNHLY and CDR2 FYNNEI come from the germline V gene. The CDR3 is made up of 12 amino acids. The CDR3 is CASGGGDWPQHF. CDR3 coding DNA: TGTGCCAGCGGGGGCGGGGACTGGCCCCAGCATTTT. The variable domain in full, completed from reference TRBV2 and TRBJ1-5, reads EPEVTQTPSHQVTQMGQEVILRCVPISNHLYFYWYRQILGQKVEFLVSFYNNEISEKSEIFDDQFSVERPDGSNFTLKIRSTKLEDSAMYFCASGGGDWPQHFGDGTRLSIL.

This clonotype was seen a few times. J is TRBJ1-4 and V is TRBV6-2 or TRBV6-3; D is undetermined. This CDR3 is 15 amino acids long. CDR1 is MNHEY and CDR2 is SVGEGT in the germline V gene. The V gene lost 6 bases and the J gene lost 2 bases, with 13 bases spanning the gap. CDR3 coding DNA: TGTGCCAGCAGACCCCGACGGGTCACTAATGAAAAACTGTTTTTT. Residues: CASRPRRVTNEKLFF.

This clonotype was seen a few times. CDR3 nucleotides: TGCGCCAGCAGACCGGAGGTCCTGGGGAGCACAGATACGCAGTATTTT. Translation gives CASRPEVLGSTDTQYF. This chain joins TRBV5-1 and TRBJ2-3; D is possibly TRBD2 (5 bases). The germline V gene has CDR1 SGHRS and CDR2 YFSETQ. Between the trimmed V and J ends, which lost 5 bases and 0 bases, there was a span of 16 bases. This CDR3 contains 16 residues.

This clonotype has more than one count but fewer than ten. The V and J genes are TRBV19 and TRBJ1-4; no reliable D call. The germline gives CDR1 LNHDA, CDR2 SQIVND (reference sequence). Trimming took off 5 bases at V and 8 bases at J, with 9 bases between the two ends. This CDR3 has 12 residues. The CDR3 DNA sequence: TGTGCCAGTAGTCCCGGTATGGAAAAACTGTTTTTT. Amino acid sequence: CASSPGMEKLFF.